Below, 12 T cell receptor beta chains from the same sample are listed, as sequenced in a study of T cell responses to AZD1222 COVID-19 vaccine. Only in-frame clones appear in the TCRdb table, and some are missing; sequencing was by immunoSEQ multiplex PCR. This sample carries under 150,000 clones, around 92% of them seen once, and the ten largest clones take over 0.95%. The sample in question was peripheral blood, obtained on day 0 of AZD1222 vaccination. These receptors all come from an adult in good health.

The V gene is TRBV24-1, the J gene TRBJ1-6, with no clear D. This CDR3 region has 12 residues. Germline V lookup: CDR1 KGHDR, CDR2 SFDVKD. V gave up 2 bases and J gave up 7 bases, with 2 bases separating them. This CDR3 is CATSDSNSPLHF. The CDR3 DNA reads as TGTGCCACCAGTGATTCAAATTCACCCCTCCACTTT.

V is TRBV12-5 and J is TRBJ1-1, with D tentatively TRBD1 (6 bases). Germline V CDR1 and CDR2: LGHNT, FRNRAP. V was cut by 6 bases and J by 9 bases, with 17 bases left in between. This CDR3 has 13 residues. The CDR3 region has the DNA TGTGCTAGTGGCCTACAGGGAGGTGTCCAAGCTTTCTTT. Its translation: CASGLQGGVQAFF.

This chain uses TRBV5-1 with TRBJ2-1; 8 bases fit TRBD2. The CDR3 is 14 residues long. From germline, CDR1 is SGHRS and CDR2 YFSETQ. V lost 1 base and J lost 7; bases outside the gene matches: 4. CDR3 bases: TGCGCCAGCAGCTTGATACTAGCGGAAAATGAGCAGTTCTTC. It specifies CASSLILAENEQFF.

This clone occurred once. The rearrangement joins TRBV6-5 to TRBJ2-5, with 10 bases aligning to TRBD1. The CDR3 covers 15 residues. Trimming at V came to 4 bases and at J to 1 base, leaving 3 bases not matched to a gene. Germline lookup yields CDR1 MNHEY and CDR2 SVGAGI. CDR3 nucleotides: TGTGCCAGCAGTTGGGACAGGGGCGGCCAAGAGACCCAGTACTTC. This codes for CASSWDRGGQETQYF.

V usage is TRBV14 and J usage is TRBJ1-1; D uncertain. The V gene's germline CDR1 is SGHDN and CDR2 FVKESK. Deletions cut 4 bases from V and 6 bases from J, with 18 bases between. The length of the CDR3 is 15 residues. The CDR3 protein is CASSRGWGFGSEAFF. DNA of the CDR3: TGTGCCAGCAGCCGAGGGTGGGGTTTTGGATCTGAAGCTTTCTTT.

The chain combines TRBV7-6 with TRBJ2-2, with 8 bases matching TRBD1. The length of the CDR3 is 15 residues. Germline V gene sequence: CDR1 SGHVS, CDR2 FNYEAQ. Trimming cost V 1 base and J 4 bases; bases outside gene matches: 2. CDR3 in amino acids: CASSLDTGGTGELFF. The DNA of the CDR3 is TGTGCCAGCAGCTTAGACACAGGGGGCACCGGGGAGCTGTTTTTT.

The chain combines TRBV19 with TRBJ1-2; 10 nucleotides agree with TRBD1. CDR1 and CDR2 from the germline V gene are LNHDA and SQIVND (reference sequence). The CDR3 covers 15 residues. The V and J ends lost 6 bases and 4 bases, in that order; junction bases with no gene match: 8. The CDR3: CASSGRDRGFYGYTF. The CDR3 region has the DNA TGTGCCAGTAGCGGCCGGGACAGGGGTTTCTATGGCTACACCTTC.

The chain couples TRBV10-3 to TRBJ1-4; D call uncertain. Germline CDR1 reads ENHRY; CDR2 reads SYGVKD. V was trimmed by 11 bases and J by 6 bases, leaving 25 bases between them. The CDR3 runs to 16 residues. The CDR3 bases are TGTGCCGACATCGGCGAGGGCCATCGAGTCGATGAAAAACTGTTTTTT. This encodes CADIGEGHRVDEKLFF.

V gene TRBV9 combines with J gene TRBJ2-3; D ambiguous. The V end lost 4 bases, the J end lost 0 bases, and 15 bases lay between the germline ends. CDR3 length equals 16 residues. Germline V gene lookup returns CDR1 SGDLS and CDR2 YYNGEE. CDR3 region: CASSRLVPSSTDTQYF. The CDR3 DNA is TGTGCCAGCAGCCGACTCGTGCCTTCTAGCACAGATACGCAGTATTTT.

The V gene is TRBV19, the J gene TRBJ1-2, with D uncertain. The CDR3 spans 14 residues. Trimming removed 3 bases from V and 4 bases from J, with 12 bases in between. Germline values: CDR1 LNHDA, CDR2 SQIVND (reference sequence). The CDR3 DNA is TGTGCCAGTAGTATCGGCAGTGGGCCCTATGGCTACACCTTC. Translating it yields CASSIGSGPYGYTF.

The chain is built from TRBV20-1 and TRBJ1-2; maybe TRBD1 (5 bases). The germline CDR1 and CDR2 sequences are DFQATT and SNEGSKA (reference sequence). The CDR3 is 11 residues long. The germline V and J ends were trimmed by 5 bases and 7 bases, with 11 bases remaining between them. The CDR3 nucleotides are TGCAGTGCTGGGGGTGGATTTGGCTACACCTTC. Its protein product is CSAGGGFGYTF.

This chain uses TRBV7-3 with TRBJ2-1, with a tentative D call TRBD1 (5 bases). The CDR3 has 16 amino acids. Germline lookup yields CDR1 SGHTA and CDR2 FQGTGA. Trimming took off 1 base at V and 3 bases at J, with 13 bases between the two ends. CDR3 sequence (DNA): TGTGCCAGCAGCTTAAACGCAGGGAACCTCTACAATGAGCAGTTCTTC. Protein: CASSLNAGNLYNEQFF.